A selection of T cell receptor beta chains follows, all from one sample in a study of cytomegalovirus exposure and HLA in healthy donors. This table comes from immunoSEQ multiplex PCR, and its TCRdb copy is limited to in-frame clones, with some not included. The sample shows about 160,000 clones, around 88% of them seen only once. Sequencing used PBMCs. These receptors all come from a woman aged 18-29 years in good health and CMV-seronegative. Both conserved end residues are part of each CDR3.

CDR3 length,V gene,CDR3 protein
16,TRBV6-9,CASSSQDRLTQETQYF
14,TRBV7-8,CASSLEHGFYGYTF
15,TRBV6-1,CASREGLAGGEAQYF
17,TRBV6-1,CASREVWGVPSYNEQFF
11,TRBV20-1,CSAPTDYGYTF
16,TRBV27,CASSLLRGPLGNEQFF
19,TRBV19,CASSLGLSDYRLSTDTQYF
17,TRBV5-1,CASSFEPPNNRRKGYTF
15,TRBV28,CASSPNRQGSQPQHF
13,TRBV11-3,CASSPRTGTEAFF
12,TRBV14,CASSSSRTEAFF
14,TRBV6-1,CASTSGFDTGELFF
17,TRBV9,CASSAGFRGILGEKLFF
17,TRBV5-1,CASSLGLGSTSHNEQFF
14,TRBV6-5,CASSGTGPSYEQYF
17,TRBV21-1,CASSKAKGQGRPDTQYF
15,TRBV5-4,CASSTGQGPQETQYF
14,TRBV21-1,CASSKDRTGNEAFF
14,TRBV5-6,CASSLAGGGEKLFF
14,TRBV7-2,CASSSRRGYDTQYF
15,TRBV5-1,CASSLALADTGELVF
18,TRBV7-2,CASSPRSSGGVNFHEQFF
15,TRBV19,CASRTSVGSNQPQHF
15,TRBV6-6,CASRKTGTALYEQYF
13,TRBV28,CASRPGFNEKLFF
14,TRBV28,CASSPGQGDTEAFF
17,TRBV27,CASSLSLAGPYTGELFF
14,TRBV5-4,CASSSESSGNTIYF